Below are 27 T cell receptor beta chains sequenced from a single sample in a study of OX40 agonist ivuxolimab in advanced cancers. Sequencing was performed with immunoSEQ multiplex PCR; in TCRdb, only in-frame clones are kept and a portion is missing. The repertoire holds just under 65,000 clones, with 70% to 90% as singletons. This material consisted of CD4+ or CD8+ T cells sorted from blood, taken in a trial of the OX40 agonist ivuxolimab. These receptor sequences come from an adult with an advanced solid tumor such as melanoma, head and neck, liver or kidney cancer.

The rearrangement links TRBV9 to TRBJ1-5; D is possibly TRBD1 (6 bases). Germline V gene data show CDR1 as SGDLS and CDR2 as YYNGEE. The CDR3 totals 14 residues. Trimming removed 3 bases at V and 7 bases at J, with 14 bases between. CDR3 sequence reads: CASSAYGGSQPQHF. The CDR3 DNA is TGTGCCAGCAGCGCCTACGGGGGCAGCCAGCCCCAGCATTTT.

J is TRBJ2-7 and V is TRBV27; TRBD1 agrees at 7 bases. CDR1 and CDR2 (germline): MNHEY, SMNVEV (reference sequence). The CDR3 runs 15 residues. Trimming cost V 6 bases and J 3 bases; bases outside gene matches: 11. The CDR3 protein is CASSKKGQTVYEQYF. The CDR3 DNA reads TGTGCCAGCAGCAAAAAGGGACAGACCGTCTACGAGCAGTACTTC.

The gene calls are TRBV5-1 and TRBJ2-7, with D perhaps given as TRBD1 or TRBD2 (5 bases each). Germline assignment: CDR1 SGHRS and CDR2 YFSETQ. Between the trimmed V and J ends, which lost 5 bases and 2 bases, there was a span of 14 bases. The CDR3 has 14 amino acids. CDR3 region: CASRRKEGPYEQYF. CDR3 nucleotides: TGCGCCAGCAGGAGAAAAGAGGGACCCTACGAGCAGTACTTC.

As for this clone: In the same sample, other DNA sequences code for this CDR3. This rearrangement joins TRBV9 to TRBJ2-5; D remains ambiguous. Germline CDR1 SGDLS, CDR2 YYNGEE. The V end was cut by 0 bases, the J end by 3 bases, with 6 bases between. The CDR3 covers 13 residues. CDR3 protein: CASSVGSEETQYF. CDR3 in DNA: TGTGCCAGCAGCGTAGGTAGTGAAGAGACCCAGTACTTC.

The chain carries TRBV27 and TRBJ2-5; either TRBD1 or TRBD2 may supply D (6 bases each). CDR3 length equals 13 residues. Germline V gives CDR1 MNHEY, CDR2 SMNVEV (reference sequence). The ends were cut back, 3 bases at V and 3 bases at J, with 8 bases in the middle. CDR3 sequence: CASSLRGEETQYF. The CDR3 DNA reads TGTGCCAGCAGTTTGAGGGGGGAAGAGACCCAGTACTTC.

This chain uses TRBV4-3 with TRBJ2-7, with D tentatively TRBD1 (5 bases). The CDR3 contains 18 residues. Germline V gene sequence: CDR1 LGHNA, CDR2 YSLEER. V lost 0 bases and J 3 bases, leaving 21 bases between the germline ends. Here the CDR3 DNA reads TGCGCCAGCAGCCAAGATCACCAGGTGACAGAGATGAGCTACGAGCAGTACTTC. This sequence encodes CASSQDHQVTEMSYEQYF.

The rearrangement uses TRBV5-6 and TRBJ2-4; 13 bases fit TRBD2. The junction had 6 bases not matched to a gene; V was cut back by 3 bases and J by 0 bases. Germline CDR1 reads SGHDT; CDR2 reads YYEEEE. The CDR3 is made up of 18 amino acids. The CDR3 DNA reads TGTGCCAGCAGCTCGGGACTAGCGGGGAACATAGCCAAAAACATTCAGTACTTC. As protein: CASSSGLAGNIAKNIQYF.

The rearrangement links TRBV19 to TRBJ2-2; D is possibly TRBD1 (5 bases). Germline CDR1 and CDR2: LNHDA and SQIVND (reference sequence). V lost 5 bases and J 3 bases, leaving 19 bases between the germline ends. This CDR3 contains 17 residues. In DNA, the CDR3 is TGTGCCAGTAGTCGGACCAACAGGCGACCCCACACCGGGGAGCTGTTTTTT. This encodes CASSRTNRRPHTGELFF.

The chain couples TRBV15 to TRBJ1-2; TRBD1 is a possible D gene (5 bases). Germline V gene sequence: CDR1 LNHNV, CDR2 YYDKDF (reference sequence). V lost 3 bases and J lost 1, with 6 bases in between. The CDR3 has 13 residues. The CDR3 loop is CATSRGGNYGYTF. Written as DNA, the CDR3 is TGTGCCACCAGCAGGGGGGGTAACTATGGCTACACCTTC.

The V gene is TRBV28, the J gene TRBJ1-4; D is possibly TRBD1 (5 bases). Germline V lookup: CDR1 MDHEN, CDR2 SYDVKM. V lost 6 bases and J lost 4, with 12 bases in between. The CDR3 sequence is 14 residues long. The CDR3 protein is CASRSGTDNEKLFF. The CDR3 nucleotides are TGTGCCAGCAGGTCCGGGACGGATAATGAAAAACTGTTTTTT.

Written as DNA, the CDR3 is TGCGCCAGCAGCGAGGGGACAGGGGATGGCTACACCTTC. It encodes CASSEGTGDGYTF. The chain links TRBV5-1 to TRBJ1-2; 10 positions match TRBD1. Germline V lookup: CDR1 SGHRS, CDR2 YFSETQ. The CDR3 loop spans 13 amino acids. Germline trimming cut 4 bases from V and 6 bases from J; bases unmatched to any gene: 3.

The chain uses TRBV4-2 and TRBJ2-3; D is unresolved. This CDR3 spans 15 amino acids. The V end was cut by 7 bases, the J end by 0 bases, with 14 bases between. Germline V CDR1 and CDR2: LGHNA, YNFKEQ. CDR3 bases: TGTGCCAGCACCCAGGCCGGATCTAGCACAGATACGCAGTATTTT. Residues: CASTQAGSSTDTQYF.

DNA for the CDR3: TGTGCCAGCAGCCCCCGGACAGCCTTGAATCAGCCCCAGCATTTT. Amino acids: CASSPRTALNQPQHF. The chain recombines TRBV7-3 with TRBJ1-5; maybe TRBD1 (6 bases). V was trimmed by 5 bases and J by 4 bases, leaving 15 bases between them. The germline gives CDR1 SGHTA, CDR2 FQGTGA. This CDR3 region has 15 residues.

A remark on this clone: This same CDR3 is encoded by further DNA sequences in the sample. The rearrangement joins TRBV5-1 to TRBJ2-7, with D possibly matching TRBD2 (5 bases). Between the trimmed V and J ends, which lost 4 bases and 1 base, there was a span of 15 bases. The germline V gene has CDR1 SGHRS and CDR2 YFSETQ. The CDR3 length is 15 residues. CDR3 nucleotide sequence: TGCGCCAGCAGCGGTAATAGCGCCGCATCCTACGAGCAGTACTTC. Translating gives CASSGNSAASYEQYF.

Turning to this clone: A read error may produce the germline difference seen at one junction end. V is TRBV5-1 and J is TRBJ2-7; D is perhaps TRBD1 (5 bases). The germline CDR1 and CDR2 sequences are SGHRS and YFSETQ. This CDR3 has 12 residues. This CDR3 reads CASSQGFHEQYF. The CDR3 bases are TGTGCCAGCAGTCAGGGCTTCCACGAGCAGTACTTC.

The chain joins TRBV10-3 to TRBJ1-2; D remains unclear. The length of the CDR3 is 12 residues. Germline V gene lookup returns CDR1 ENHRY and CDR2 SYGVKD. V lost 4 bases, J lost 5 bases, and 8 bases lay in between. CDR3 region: CAISVQTYGYTF. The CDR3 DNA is TGTGCCATCAGTGTACAGACGTATGGCTACACCTTC.

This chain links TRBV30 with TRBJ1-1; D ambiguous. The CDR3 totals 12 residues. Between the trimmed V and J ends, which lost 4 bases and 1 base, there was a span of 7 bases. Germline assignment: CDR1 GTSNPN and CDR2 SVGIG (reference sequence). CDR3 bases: TGTGCCTGGACGCAAGCGAACACTGAAGCTTTCTTT. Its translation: CAWTQANTEAFF.

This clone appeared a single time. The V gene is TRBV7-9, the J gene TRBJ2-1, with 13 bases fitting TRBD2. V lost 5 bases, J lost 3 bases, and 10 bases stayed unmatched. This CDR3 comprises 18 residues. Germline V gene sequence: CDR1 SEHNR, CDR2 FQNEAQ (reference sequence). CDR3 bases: TGTGCCAGCAGCAGCGGACTAGCGGGAGCCGTCTTCTACAATGAGCAGTTCTTC. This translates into CASSSGLAGAVFYNEQFF.

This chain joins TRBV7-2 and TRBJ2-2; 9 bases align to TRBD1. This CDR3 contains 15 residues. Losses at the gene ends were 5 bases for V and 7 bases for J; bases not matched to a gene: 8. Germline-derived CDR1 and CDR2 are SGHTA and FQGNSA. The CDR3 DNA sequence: TGTGCCAGCAGCCCGCGGACAGGGGCGAACGGGGAGCTGTTTTTT. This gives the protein CASSPRTGANGELFF.

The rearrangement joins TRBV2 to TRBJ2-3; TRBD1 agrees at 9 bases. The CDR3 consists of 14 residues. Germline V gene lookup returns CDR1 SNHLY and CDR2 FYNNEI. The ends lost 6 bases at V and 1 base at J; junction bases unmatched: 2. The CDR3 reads CASRGTGRTDTQYF. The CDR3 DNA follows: TGTGCCAGCAGGGGGACAGGGCGCACAGATACGCAGTATTTT. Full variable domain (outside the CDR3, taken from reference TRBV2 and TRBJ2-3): EPEVTQTPSHQVTQMGQEVILRCVPISNHLYFYWYRQILGQKVEFLVSFYNNEISEKSEIFDDQFSVERPDGSNFTLKIRSTKLEDSAMYFCASRGTGRTDTQYFGPGTRLTVL.

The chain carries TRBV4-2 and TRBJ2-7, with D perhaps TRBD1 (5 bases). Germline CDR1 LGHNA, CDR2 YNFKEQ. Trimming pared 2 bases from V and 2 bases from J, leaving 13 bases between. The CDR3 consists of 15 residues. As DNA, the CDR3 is TGTGCCAGCAGCCAAAATTCGGACAAAACCTACGAGCAGTACTTC. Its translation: CASSQNSDKTYEQYF.

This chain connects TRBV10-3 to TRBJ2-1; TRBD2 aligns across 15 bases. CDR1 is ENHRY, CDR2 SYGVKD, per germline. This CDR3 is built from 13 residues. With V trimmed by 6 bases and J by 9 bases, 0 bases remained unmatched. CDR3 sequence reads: CAIRGLAGGEQFF. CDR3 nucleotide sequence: TGTGCCATCAGGGGACTAGCGGGAGGTGAGCAGTTCTTC.

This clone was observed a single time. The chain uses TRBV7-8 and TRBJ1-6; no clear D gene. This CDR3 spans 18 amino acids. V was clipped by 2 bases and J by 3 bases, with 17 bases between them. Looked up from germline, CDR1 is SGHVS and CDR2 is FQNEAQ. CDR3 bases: TGTGCCAGCAGCTTAATGTTCGGTGGGTCCAACTATAATTCACCCCTCCACTTT. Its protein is CASSLMFGGSNYNSPLHF.

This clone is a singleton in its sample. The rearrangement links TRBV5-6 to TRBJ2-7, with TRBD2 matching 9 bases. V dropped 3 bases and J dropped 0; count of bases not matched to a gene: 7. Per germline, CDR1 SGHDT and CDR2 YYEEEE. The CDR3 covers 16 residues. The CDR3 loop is CASSSSGLASSYEQYF. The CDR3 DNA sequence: TGTGCCAGCAGCTCCTCAGGACTAGCGAGCTCCTACGAGCAGTACTTC.

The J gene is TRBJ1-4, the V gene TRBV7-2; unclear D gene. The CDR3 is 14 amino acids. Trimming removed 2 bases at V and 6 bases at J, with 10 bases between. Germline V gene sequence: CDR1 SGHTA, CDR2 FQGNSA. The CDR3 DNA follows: TGTGCCAGCAGCTTACGCACAGAGGATGAAAAACTGTTTTTT. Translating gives CASSLRTEDEKLFF.

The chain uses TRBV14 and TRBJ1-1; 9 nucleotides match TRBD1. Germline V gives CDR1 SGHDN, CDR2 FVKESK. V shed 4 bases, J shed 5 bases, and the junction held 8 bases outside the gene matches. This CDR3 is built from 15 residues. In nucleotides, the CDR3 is TGTGCCAGCAGCCCACACTCCGGACAGGGGACTGAAGCTTTCTTT. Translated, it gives CASSPHSGQGTEAFF.

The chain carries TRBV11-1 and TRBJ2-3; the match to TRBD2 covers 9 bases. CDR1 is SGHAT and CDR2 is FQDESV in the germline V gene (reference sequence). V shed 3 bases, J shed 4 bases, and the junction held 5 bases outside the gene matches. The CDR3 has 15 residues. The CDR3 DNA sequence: TGTGCCAGCAGCTTCGGGCGGGAGGGCCCAGATACGCAGTATTTT. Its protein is CASSFGREGPDTQYF.